Listed below are T cell receptor beta chains from one sample, sequenced in a study of draining lymph node invasion in breast cancer. Each CDR3 protein is one row after TCRdb ran MiXCR on the bulk RNA-seq reads. The sample lists approximately 3,100 distinct CDR3 sequences; around 50% were seen once. Sequenced sample: sorted memory Tregs from a lymph node. These receptors were collected from a female donor with luminal breast cancer. The CDR3 runs from the conserved cysteine through the conserved F or W. A D gene is named only where the DNA matches it firmly. Part of the rows lack a size; the others show once, few, many or a class for expanded clones.

clone_size | j_call | v_call | d_call | cdr3_aa | cdr3_nt
. | TRBJ1-1 | TRBV4-2 | . | CASRGRADTEAFF | TGTGCCAGCAGAGGCAGGGCGGACACTGAAGCTTTCTTT
few | TRBJ2-3 | TRBV12-3/TRBV12-4 | . | CASSFSGGTQYF | TGTGCCAGCAGTTTTTCCGGAGGTACGCAGTATTTT
. | TRBJ2-3 | TRBV5-1 | . | CASSLGAGAPTDTQYF | TGCGCCAGCAGCTTGGGGGCGGGGGCTCCCACAGATACGCAGTATTTT
few | TRBJ1-5 | TRBV19 | TRBD1 | CASSLDRGFQPQHF | TGTGCCAGTAGTCTGGACAGGGGGTTTCAGCCCCAGCATTTT
. | TRBJ2-7 | TRBV18 | TRBD1 | CASSPYRGENEQYF | TGTGCCAGCTCACCTTACAGGGGGGAGAACGAGCAGTACTTC
. | TRBJ2-1 | TRBV9 | . | CASSVVVGAREQFF | TGTGCCAGCAGCGTAGTGGTGGGGGCACGTGAGCAGTTCTTC
. | TRBJ1-6 | TRBV5-4 | . | CASSLNKGAGSPLHF | TGTGCCAGCAGCTTGAACAAAGGCGCGGGATCACCCCTCCACTTT
. | TRBJ2-1 | TRBV5-4 | TRBD1 | CASRPRLGQEKF | TGTGCCAGCAGACCTCGGCTGGGACAGGAAAAGTTC
. | TRBJ1-5 | TRBV20-1 | TRBD1 | CGAPRGGWNQPQHF | TGCGGTGCTCCCCGAGGGGGCTGGAATCAGCCCCAGCATTTT
few | TRBJ2-3 | TRBV4-1 | TRBD2 | CASGWTSGGPTDTQYF | TGCGCCAGCGGTTGGACTAGCGGGGGCCCCACAGATACGCAGTATTTT
. | TRBJ2-2 | TRBV27 | TRBD1 | CASGTGAWHTGELFF | TGTGCCAGCGGTACAGGGGCCTGGCACACCGGGGAGCTGTTTTTT
. | TRBJ2-1 | TRBV6-6 | TRBD2 | CASSYSQRGGEQFF | TGTGCCAGCAGTTACTCCCAGCGGGGGGGTGAGCAGTTCTTC
. | TRBJ1-2 | TRBV29-1 | . | CSVEDRRYGYTF | TGCAGCGTTGAAGATCGCAGATATGGCTACACCTTC
. | TRBJ1-2 | TRBV9 | . | CASSVDEALYGYTF | TGTGCCAGCAGCGTAGACGAAGCTTTATATGGCTACACCTTC
. | TRBJ2-5 | TRBV7-9 | . | CASSLAGGQETQYF | TGTGCCAGCAGCCTGGCCGGGGGCCAAGAGACCCAGTACTTC
few | TRBJ1-5 | TRBV20-1 | TRBD1 | CSAPSTGDQPQHF | TGCAGTGCTCCCTCAACAGGGGATCAGCCCCAGCATTTT
few | TRBJ2-6 | TRBV19 | . | CASSIDLAGRRSGANVLTF | TGTGCCAGTAGTATAGATCTAGCCGGACGGCGCTCTGGGGCCAACGTCCTGACTTTC
. | TRBJ2-2 | TRBV5-1 | . | CASSLGPGRTGELFF | TGCGCCAGCAGCTTAGGTCCGGGACGGACCGGGGAGCTGTTTTTT
few | TRBJ2-6 | TRBV7-9 | . | CASSLGSSGANVLTF | TGTGCCAGCAGTTTAGGCTCGTCTGGGGCCAACGTCCTGACTTTC
. | TRBJ2-5 | TRBV11-1 | . | CASSPRRGETQYF | TGTGCCAGCAGCCCACGAAGGGGCGAGACCCAGTACTTC
once | TRBJ1-5 | TRBV6-6 | . | CASGERPQHF | TGTGCCAGTGGGGAGCGGCCCCAGCATTTT
. | TRBJ2-1 | TRBV7-9 | . | CASSINSYNEQFF | TGTGCCAGCAGCATTAACTCCTACAATGAGCAGTTCTTC
. | TRBJ1-2 | TRBV6-5 | . | CASSYSRGYGYTF | TGTGCCAGCAGTTACTCACGCGGGTATGGCTACACCTTC
. | TRBJ1-1 | TRBV5-1 | . | CASSLGDGNTEAFF | TGCGCCAGCAGCTTGGGGGACGGGAACACTGAAGCTTTCTTT
few | TRBJ2-6 | TRBV24-1 | . | CATSDMRAGANVLTF | TGTGCCACCAGTGATATGAGGGCTGGGGCCAACGTCCTGACTTTC
few | TRBJ2-7 | TRBV12-3/TRBV12-4 | . | CASSLRSSYEQYF | TGTGCCAGCAGTTTACGCAGTAGCTACGAGCAGTACTTC
few | TRBJ1-1 | TRBV6-2/TRBV6-3 | TRBD1 | CASKRTGENTEAFF | TGTGCCAGCAAACGGACAGGAGAGAACACTGAAGCTTTCTTT
. | TRBJ2-3 | TRBV5-6 | . | CASRSGITDTQYF | TGTGCCAGCAGATCAGGGATCACAGATACGCAGTATTTT
. | TRBJ2-7 | TRBV20-1 | TRBD2 | CSARDLADYYEQYF | TGCAGTGCTAGGGACCTAGCGGACTACTACGAGCAGTACTTC
. | TRBJ2-5 | TRBV20-1 | . | CSARESQETQYF | TGCAGTGCTAGAGAGTCACAAGAGACCCAGTACTTC
few | TRBJ2-7 | TRBV5-1 | . | CASSLDGYYEQYF | TGCGCCAGCAGCTTGGACGGCTACTACGAGCAGTACTTC
. | TRBJ2-7 | TRBV4-1 | TRBD2 | CASRRLLAGIGEQYF | TGCGCCAGCAGACGCCTACTAGCGGGGATAGGCGAGCAGTACTTC
few | TRBJ1-4 | TRBV5-1 | TRBD1 | CASSWGQATNEKLFF | TGCGCCAGCAGCTGGGGACAGGCTACTAATGAAAAACTGTTTTTT